This T cell receptor beta chain is from a study of cytomegalovirus exposure and HLA in healthy donors. Study-wide points: In vitro experiments confirmed that a few CMV-associated chains were specific for CMV antigens.

The V end was cut by 0 bases, the J end by 2 bases, with 9 bases between. This CDR3 has 14 amino acids. Germline V lookup: CDR1 SGDLS, CDR2 YYNGEE. The PCR ran on 60 Vbeta and 13 Jbeta primers. Generated by immunoSEQ multiplex PCR, the TCRdb table keeps only in-frame clones and is missing some. Of 150,000 to 200,000 clones in the sample, roughly four fifths were seen once. In this sample, this clone turned up a few times. Antigen specificity is unknown. The sequence was obtained from a man younger than 35 in good health and CMV-seronegative. The gene calls are TRBV9 and TRBJ2-7; a weak D match, TRBD2 (5 bases). Material: PBMCs. CDR3 protein: CASSVETGTYEQYF. The CDR3 region has the DNA TGTGCCAGCAGCGTAGAAACGGGGACCTACGAGCAGTACTTC.